A selection of T cell receptor beta chains follows, all from one sample in a study of T cell responses to AZD1222 COVID-19 vaccine. TCRdb keeps only in-frame clones here, not all; method: immunoSEQ multiplex PCR. The sample contains under 200,000 clones, around 92% of which appear only once. The sample in question was peripheral blood, obtained on day 0 of AZD1222 vaccination. These receptors all come from an adult in good health. Both conserved end residues are part of each CDR3. Fields, in order: V gene, J gene, D gene, CDR3 protein, CDR3 DNA. The D gene is left open where the match is weak.

TRBV19	TRBJ2-3	TRBD2	CASTKRGLAGVGDTQYF	TGTGCCAGTACCAAACGGGGACTAGCGGGAGTAGGAGATACGCAGTATTTT
TRBV19	TRBJ1-1	-	CASSGALLGDTEAFF	TGTGCCAGTAGTGGGGCTCTCCTGGGGGACACTGAAGCTTTCTTT
TRBV7-2	TRBJ2-2	-	CASSVIQGNGELFF	TGTGCCAGCAGCGTTATACAGGGTAACGGGGAGCTGTTTTTT
TRBV6-4	TRBJ2-2	-	CASRPAHDLYTGELFF	TGTGCCAGCCGCCCTGCACACGACCTTTACACCGGGGAGCTGTTTTTT
TRBV5-1	TRBJ1-2	TRBD1	CASSLGQGNGYTF	TGCGCCAGCAGCTTAGGACAGGGGAATGGCTACACCTTC
TRBV7-9	TRBJ2-7	TRBD2	CASSSRLAGVAEQYF	TGTGCCAGCAGCTCCAGACTAGCGGGAGTGGCCGAGCAGTACTTC
TRBV4-2	TRBJ2-4	TRBD2	CASSQVLASNIQYF	TGTGCCAGCAGCCAAGTACTAGCGTCAAACATTCAGTACTTC
TRBV6-5	TRBJ1-6	-	CGGKGGVGSPLHF	TGTGGGGGGAAGGGAGGGGTAGGTTCACCCCTCCACTTT
TRBV19	TRBJ1-2	-	CASSITTRGYGYTF	TGTGCCAGTAGTATTACGACCCGGGGCTATGGCTACACCTTC
TRBV2	TRBJ2-2	-	CASRGTLSGELFF	TGTGCCAGCAGGGGGACCCTGAGCGGGGAGCTGTTTTTT
TRBV27	TRBJ2-1	TRBD2	CASSLLAGSPLSSYNEQFF	TGTGCCAGCAGTTTACTAGCGGGATCCCCCCTTAGCTCCTACAATGAGCAGTTCTTC
TRBV6-5	TRBJ2-5	TRBD1	CASTGQVQETQYF	TGTGCCAGCACCGGACAGGTCCAAGAGACCCAGTACTTC
TRBV6-1	TRBJ1-5	-	CASSEVGGAQPQHF	TGTGCCAGCAGTGAAGTTGGGGGAGCTCAGCCCCAGCATTTT
TRBV19	TRBJ2-7	-	CASSIVPGIPYEQYF	TGTGCCAGTAGTATAGTGCCTGGGATTCCCTACGAGCAGTACTTC
TRBV7-6	TRBJ2-7	TRBD2	CASSALAGSSYEQYF	TGTGCCAGCAGCGCACTAGCGGGGAGCTCCTACGAGCAGTACTTC
TRBV28	TRBJ2-3	-	CASSLLADTQYF	TGTGCCAGCAGTTTGCTGGCGGATACGCAGTATTTT
TRBV5-5	TRBJ2-7	-	CASSSGVLSSSLYEQYF	TGTGCCAGCAGCTCCGGGGTTTTATCCTCCTCTCTCTACGAGCAGTACTTC